This note documents a single T cell receptor beta chain sequence. The sample is drawn from a study of human T cells and chemical hapten exposure. As to time point: patch test 1, 2 weeks after DPC sensitization. Regarding treatment: therapeutic diphenylcyclopropenone sensitization with weekly scalp DPC. Suited to DPC and affected by alopecia, the donors ranged from 18 to 70 years old. This CDR3 is built from 16 residues. V was pared by 3 bases and J by 0 bases, with 13 bases between. Germline CDR1 and CDR2: LNHNV and YYDKDF (reference sequence). TCRdb re-derived calls from the RACE reads in MiXCR, one entry per CDR3 protein. Among roughly 160,000 distinct CDR3 sequences listed, about 15% were seen once.

The TCR originated in a young woman with alopecia areata. Some clones in this sample may be carry-over from other donors' samples. V and J are TRBV15 and TRBJ2-3, with unresolved D. Sample: whole blood, taken in connection with sensitization to the hapten diphenylcyclopropenone (DPC). The CDR3 reads CATSRPPTSSTDTQYF. The CDR3, as DNA: TGTGCCACCAGCAGGCCTCCAACGTCTAGCACAGATACGCAGTATTTT.